This T cell receptor beta chain appears in the sequencing data of a study of blood T cells in healthy people across ages. Study-level background: About one barcoded beta molecule per two T cells was captured by template switching. Notes on the study in general: Investigators treated diversity estimates from one million T cells as underestimates. TCR beta diversity, measured per million T cells, fell in a roughly linear way with age.

Germline V gives CDR1 DFQATT, CDR2 SNEGSKA (reference sequence). This CDR3 is 12 amino acids long. V shed 3 bases and J shed 15 bases, with 18 bases lying between them. Each sample had at least 7 million PBMCs isolated. As regards this clonotype: What it binds is not known.

The authors ran a second PCR of roughly 7 to 11 cycles using a sample-barcoded 5' primer and a J-beta primer mix. TCRdb redid the calling of the 5' RACE reads with MiXCR, one entry per CDR3 protein. The table lists around 800,000 distinct CDR3 sequences, 46% of them singletons. What was sequenced was blood. This chain uses TRBV20-1 with TRBJ2-4, with a weak D call TRBD1 (5 bases). The receptor was isolated from a man older than 75 in good health. CDR3 nucleotides: TGCAGTGCTAGCCAGGGTCCTTACGAGCGGTACTTC. Translation: CSASQGPYERYF.